Listed below are T cell receptor beta chains from one sample, sequenced in a study of T cell responses to AZD1222 COVID-19 vaccine. The repertoire was sequenced with immunoSEQ multiplex PCR; TCRdb's copy has only in-frame clones and lacks some. The sample lists 90,000 to 95,000 clones; under 90% were seen once. Sequences were derived from peripheral blood, sampled on day 0 of AZD1222 vaccination. The receptors were gathered from an adult in good health. Each CDR3 is given with its conserved first and last residue. A D gene is named only where the DNA matches it firmly. Clone size is not always given. Where it is, it says once, few, many or a class for expanded clones.

v_call	j_call	d_call	clone_size	cdr3_nt	cdr3_aa
TRBV5-1	TRBJ2-3	TRBD1	NA	TGCGCCAGCAGCACGGGACAGGGGAGGACAGATACGCAGTATTTT	CASSTGQGRTDTQYF
TRBV5-1	TRBJ1-3	NA	once	TGCGCCAGCAGCCGTGATGGCTCTGGAAACACCATATATTTT	CASSRDGSGNTIYF
TRBV3-1/TRBV3-2	TRBJ1-2	NA	NA	TGTGCCAGCAGCCAAGAAAACAGACTCTATGGCTACACCTTC	CASSQENRLYGYTF
TRBV30	TRBJ1-3	NA	NA	TGTGCCTGGAGTGTAAGGACTACTGGAAACACCATATATTTT	CAWSVRTTGNTIYF
TRBV19	TRBJ1-1	NA	NA	TGTGCCAGTAGTGGAACCATGAACACTGAAGCTTTCTTT	CASSGTMNTEAFF
TRBV7-8	TRBJ1-1	NA	NA	TGTGCCAGCAGGGCCAGGGGCGTTTTGAACACTGAAGCTTTCTTT	CASRARGVLNTEAFF
TRBV6-5	TRBJ1-5	NA	NA	TGTGCCAGCAGTTCGACAGTTAATCAGCCCCAGCATTTT	CASSSTVNQPQHF
TRBV24-1	TRBJ1-2	NA	NA	TGTGCCACCAGTGATGAGGACAGTTATGGCTACACCTTC	CATSDEDSYGYTF
TRBV25-1	TRBJ1-6	NA	once	TGTGCCAGCAGCCGACCGGGAACCAGTTCACCCCTCCACTTT	CASSRPGTSSPLHF
TRBV6-6	TRBJ2-7	NA	NA	TGTGCCAGCAGTAGGGACGACTACGAGCAGTACTTC	CASSRDDYEQYF
TRBV5-5	TRBJ1-5	NA	NA	TGTGCCAGCAGCCAGGGACACTTTAATCAGCCCCAGCATTTT	CASSQGHFNQPQHF
TRBV2	TRBJ1-1	NA	NA	TGTGCCAGCAGTAATATCGGCACTGAAGCTTTCTTT	CASSNIGTEAFF
TRBV3-1/TRBV3-2	TRBJ2-1	TRBD2	NA	TGTGCCAGCAGCCTGATAGGGACTAGCAGGACCTACAATGAGCAGTTCTTC	CASSLIGTSRTYNEQFF